Below are 27 T cell receptor beta chains sequenced from a single sample in a study of cytomegalovirus exposure and HLA in healthy donors. In the PCR, 60 Vbeta and 13 Jbeta primers were used. Assay: immunoSEQ multiplex PCR; the TCRdb copy retains only in-frame clones and omits some. The sample shows about 88,000 clones, and about 6% sits with its ten largest clones. Sequencing was performed on PBMCs. The receptors originated from a girl between 5 and 17 years old in good health and CMV-seropositive.

The J gene is TRBJ2-2, the V gene TRBV5-1, with no clear D. Trimming pared 2 bases from V and 1 base from J, leaving 9 bases between. There are 15 residues in the CDR3. Germline CDR1 is SGHRS and CDR2 is YFSETQ. Written as DNA, the CDR3 is TGCGCCAGCAGCTTATTCCCAGGGAACACCGGGGAGCTGTTTTTT. Translating gives CASSLFPGNTGELFF.

The chain carries TRBV6-5 and TRBJ1-3, with D maybe TRBD1 (5 bases). The CDR3 is 15 amino acids. Trimming took off 5 bases at V and 4 bases at J, with 15 bases between the two ends. Looked up from germline, CDR1 is MNHEY and CDR2 is SVGAGI. CDR3 nucleotides: TGTGCCAGCAGTCGAGGTTATGGGGGGGGAAACACCATATATTTT. Amino acid sequence: CASSRGYGGGNTIYF.

The chain links TRBV19 to TRBJ1-5, with D maybe TRBD1 (6 bases). V was pared by 3 bases and J by 3 bases, with 12 bases between. Per germline, CDR1 LNHDA and CDR2 SQIVND (reference sequence). This CDR3 region has 15 residues. The CDR3 bases are TGTGCCAGTAGTATCCCTGGACAGAACAATCAGCCCCAGCATTTT. Translated: CASSIPGQNNQPQHF.

V gene TRBV14 combines with J gene TRBJ1-2, with 7 bases fitting TRBD1. CDR1 is SGHDN and CDR2 is FVKESK in the germline V gene. With V trimmed by 0 bases and J by 5 bases, 6 bases remained unmatched. The CDR3 length is 15 residues. DNA of the CDR3: TGTGCCAGCAGCCAAGACCACAGGGGAGCATATGGCTACACCTTC. As protein: CASSQDHRGAYGYTF.

This sequence joins TRBV7-9 and TRBJ2-2; 10 nucleotides line up with TRBD1. The ends lost 4 bases at V and 4 bases at J; junction bases unmatched: 12. The germline V gene encodes CDR1 SEHNR and CDR2 FQNEAQ (reference sequence). The CDR3 runs to 18 residues. The CDR3 coding sequence is TGTGCCAGCAGCTACACGTGGGCGGGACAGGGGACCACCGGGGAGCTGTTTTTT. This sequence encodes CASSYTWAGQGTTGELFF.

The chain is built from TRBV7-9 and TRBJ2-3; the D gene is possibly TRBD1 (6 bases). Trimming cost V 6 bases and J 0 bases, with 16 bases left between them. Germline V gene sequence: CDR1 SEHNR, CDR2 FQNEAQ (reference sequence). There are 16 residues in the CDR3. The CDR3 reads CASSTGTRESTDTQYF. The DNA of the CDR3 is TGTGCCAGCAGTACCGGGACAAGGGAAAGCACAGATACGCAGTATTTT.

V usage is TRBV11-2 and J usage is TRBJ1-2; no definite D call. The V gene lost 4 bases and the J gene lost 7 bases, with 10 bases spanning the gap. The CDR3 has 12 amino acids. Germline-derived CDR1 and CDR2 are SGHAT and FQNNGV. CDR3 region: CASSSISGGYTF. The CDR3 DNA follows: TGTGCCAGCAGCTCGATCTCCGGTGGCTACACCTTC.

The chain has TRBV7-9 and TRBJ1-1, with TRBD1 matching 9 bases. The V gene's germline CDR1 is SEHNR and CDR2 FQNEAQ (reference sequence). Trimming took 4 bases from V and 6 from J; bases not matched to a gene: 12. This CDR3 comprises 16 residues. The CDR3 sequence: CASSSWLGTGWAEAFF. CDR3 DNA sequence: TGTGCCAGCAGCTCCTGGTTGGGGACAGGGTGGGCTGAAGCTTTCTTT.

The gene calls are TRBV25-1 and TRBJ1-2; the D is unclear. Germline V CDR1 and CDR2: MGHDK, SYGVNS. CDR3 length: 14 amino acids. Trimming removed 4 bases at V and 1 base at J, with 10 bases between. The CDR3: CASSGGGINYGYTF. The CDR3 bases are TGTGCCAGCAGTGGTGGCGGAATTAACTATGGCTACACCTTC.

The chain employs TRBV27 and TRBJ1-6; 8 bases line up with TRBD1. The length of the CDR3 is 15 residues. With 7 bases clipped from V and 4 bases from J, the junction kept 6 bases outside the gene matches. Germline V gene sequence: CDR1 MNHEY, CDR2 SMNVEV (reference sequence). The CDR3 sequence is CASTTGDPYNSPLHF. As DNA, the CDR3 is TGTGCCAGCACGACAGGGGATCCTTATAATTCACCCCTCCACTTT.

In DNA form, the CDR3 reads TGTGCCAGCAGTGCTGGGACAGGGGTGGGCTACACCTTC. Its translation: CASSAGTGVGYTF. The chain combines TRBV6-1 with TRBJ1-2, with 10 bases identical to TRBD1. With V trimmed by 4 bases and J by 8 bases, 4 bases remained unmatched. CDR1 is MNHNS, CDR2 SASEGT, per germline. The CDR3 runs to 13 residues.

The chain employs TRBV19 and TRBJ1-5; 10 bases align to TRBD1. The germline V gene encodes CDR1 LNHDA and CDR2 SQIVND (reference sequence). J was trimmed by 2 bases and V by 6 bases; bases with no gene match: 4. There are 15 residues in the CDR3. The CDR3 DNA follows: TGTGCCAGTAGCCCAGGGACAGGGGGCAATCAGCCCCAGCATTTT. It is translated as CASSPGTGGNQPQHF.

CDR3 protein: CASSLGGLQETQYF. The DNA of the CDR3 is TGCGCCAGCAGCTTGGGTGGCCTCCAAGAGACCCAGTACTTC. The chain joins TRBV5-1 to TRBJ2-5; no firm D call. V shed 0 bases and J shed 1 base, with 7 bases lying between them. The CDR3 totals 14 residues. CDR1 and CDR2 (germline): SGHRS, YFSETQ.

The CDR3 coding sequence is TGTGCCAGCGATGACAGAAACACTGAAGCTTTCTTT. It codes for CASDDRNTEAFF. V gene TRBV28 combines with J gene TRBJ1-1; D might be TRBD1 (5 bases). The CDR3 sequence is 12 residues long. Trimming stripped 8 bases from V and 2 bases from J, with 9 bases between. The germline V gene has CDR1 MDHEN and CDR2 SYDVKM.

This chain connects TRBV5-6 to TRBJ1-2; no definite D call. V lost 1 base and J 3 bases, leaving 10 bases between the germline ends. From germline, CDR1 is SGHDT and CDR2 YYEEEE. This CDR3 region has 14 residues. Written as DNA, the CDR3 is TGTGCCAGCAGCTTGAGCGAGGGTGACTATGGCTACACCTTC. Residues: CASSLSEGDYGYTF. Complete variable domain (other parts from reference TRBV5-6 and TRBJ1-2): DAGVTQSPTHLIKTRGQQVTLRCSPKSGHDTVSWYQQALGQGPQFIFQYYEEEERQRGNFPDRFSGHQFPNYSSELNVNALLLGDSALYLCASSLSEGDYGYTFGSGTRLTVV.

This chain uses TRBV4-3 with TRBJ2-1, with D hard to call. V was pared by 0 bases and J by 7 bases, with 10 bases between. The germline gives CDR1 LGHNA, CDR2 YSLEER. The CDR3 is 14 residues long. For the CDR3, the DNA is TGCGCCAGCAGCCAAGATTCTCGAGTGAATGAGCAGTTCTTC. Translation: CASSQDSRVNEQFF.

The chain joins TRBV7-6 to TRBJ2-1; TRBD2 agrees at 8 bases. The ends lost 0 bases at V and 2 bases at J; junction bases unmatched: 3. This CDR3 is built from 16 residues. Per the germline V gene, CDR1 is SGHVS and CDR2 is FNYEAQ. CDR3 residues: CASSLATSETYNEQFF. The CDR3 DNA sequence: TGTGCCAGCAGCTTAGCGACTAGCGAGACCTACAATGAGCAGTTCTTC.

The chain employs TRBV5-1 and TRBJ1-2; a weak D match, TRBD1 (5 bases). V was clipped by 6 bases and J by 8 bases, with 20 bases between them. This CDR3 is built from 14 residues. Germline CDR1 and CDR2: SGHRS and YFSETQ. In DNA form, the CDR3 reads TGCGCCAGCACCCCAAATGGGGGACTAAGGGGCTACACCTTC. It yields the protein CASTPNGGLRGYTF.

The chain recombines TRBV18 with TRBJ1-5, with unresolved D. V was clipped by 3 bases and J by 3 bases, with 9 bases between them. Germline V gene sequence: CDR1 KGHSH, CDR2 LQKENI. This CDR3 has 14 residues. CDR3 nucleotide sequence: TGTGCCAGCTCACCGTCACTTGACAATCAGCCCCAGCATTTT. Protein: CASSPSLDNQPQHF.

The CDR3: CASSFTGTANTGELFF. DNA for the CDR3: TGTGCCAGCAGCTTCACCGGGACTGCGAACACCGGGGAGCTGTTTTTT. The rearrangement links TRBV7-2 to TRBJ2-2; D is perhaps TRBD2 (6 bases). Per germline, CDR1 SGHTA and CDR2 FQGNSA. V dropped 3 bases and J dropped 0 bases, with 11 bases sitting between them. The CDR3 covers 16 residues.

This chain uses TRBV5-6 with TRBJ1-1; maybe TRBD1 (5 bases). This CDR3 is 14 amino acids long. The germline V gene encodes CDR1 SGHDT and CDR2 YYEEEE. The V gene lost 1 base and the J gene lost 1 base, with 8 bases spanning the gap. CDR3 loop: CASSLTGGNTEAFF. Written as DNA, the CDR3 is TGTGCCAGCAGCTTGACAGGCGGGAACACTGAAGCTTTCTTT. The complete variable domain, with remaining parts taken from reference TRBV5-6 and TRBJ1-1, reads DAGVTQSPTHLIKTRGQQVTLRCSPKSGHDTVSWYQQALGQGPQFIFQYYEEEERQRGNFPDRFSGHQFPNYSSELNVNALLLGDSALYLCASSLTGGNTEAFFGQGTRLTVV.

The genes are TRBV7-6 and TRBJ2-1; TRBD2 aligns across 11 bases. The CDR3 loop spans 17 amino acids. The trim removed 3 bases at V and 8 bases at J, leaving 12 bases unmatched. CDR1 is SGHVS, CDR2 FNYEAQ, per germline. The CDR3 protein is CASSFRLAGTKGHEQFF. The CDR3 bases are TGTGCCAGCAGCTTCCGACTAGCGGGGACGAAGGGGCATGAGCAGTTCTTC.

The chain employs TRBV29-1 and TRBJ2-5; D perhaps matches TRBD2 (6 bases). The CDR3 contains 13 residues. Trimming took off 4 bases at V and 3 bases at J, with 12 bases between the two ends. Germline V CDR1 and CDR2: SQVTM, ANQGSEA. The DNA of the CDR3 is TGCAGCGTTGTAGTTGGCGGGGAAGAGACCCAGTACTTC. It codes for CSVVVGGEETQYF.

The chain uses TRBV11-3 and TRBJ2-3, with TRBD2 identical over 12 bases. CDR1 SGHNT and CDR2 YENEEA come from the germline V gene. Losses at the gene ends were 5 bases for V and 3 bases for J; bases not matched to a gene: 6. CDR3 size: 16 residues. DNA of the CDR3: TGTGCCAGCAGCCATGGACTAGCGGGGCTAACAGATACGCAGTATTTT. This translates into CASSHGLAGLTDTQYF. The full variable domain, completed using reference TRBV11-3 and TRBJ2-3, is EAGVVQSPRYKIIEKKQPVAFWCNPISGHNTLYWYLQNLGQGPELLIRYENEEAVDDSQLPKDRFSAERLKGVDSTLKIQPAELGDSAVYLCASSHGLAGLTDTQYFGPGTRLTVL.

The chain uses TRBV27 and TRBJ1-4, with 7 bases that match TRBD1. The CDR3 sequence is 14 residues long. The trim removed 5 bases at V and 3 bases at J, leaving 3 bases unmatched. Germline V gene sequence: CDR1 MNHEY, CDR2 SMNVEV (reference sequence). This CDR3 reads CASSLRGANEKLFF. CDR3 sequence (DNA): TGTGCCAGCAGTCTCAGGGGGGCTAATGAAAAACTGTTTTTT.

The chain links TRBV7-9 to TRBJ2-2, with 8 bases lining up with TRBD1. CDR1 is SEHNR, CDR2 FQNEAQ, per germline (reference sequence). V gave up 6 bases and J gave up 4 bases; unmatched junction bases: 4. The CDR3 is made up of 14 amino acids. CDR3 bases: TGTGCCAGCAGGGGACAGGTGGGCACCGGGGAGCTGTTTTTT. Its protein is CASRGQVGTGELFF.

The J gene is TRBJ1-1, the V gene TRBV5-1; 9 bases align to TRBD1. Germline loops: CDR1 SGHRS, CDR2 YFSETQ. This CDR3 contains 15 residues. V lost 2 bases to trimming and J lost 5 bases; unmatched junction nucleotides: 7. The CDR3 sequence: CASSLEDRGTTEAFF. In DNA, the CDR3 is TGCGCCAGCAGCTTAGAGGACAGGGGCACTACTGAAGCTTTCTTT.